This T cell receptor beta chain comes out of a study of blood T cell repertoires in COVID-19. At the level of the study: Sources were T cells, B-cell-depleted T cells, or PBMCs; the material itself was cDNA or gDNA.

Adults between roughly 18 and 89 years of age took part from 20 to 25 US areas. The study recruited exposed participants who had met a COVID-19 case within 2 weeks before entry. As originally analysed: Reference gene primer amplification in the assay estimated nucleated cell counts. The assay was immunoSEQ multiplex PCR, and TCRdb's table has in-frame clones only and misses some. The V and J calls and the clone size are those of that table, but D and trimming were determined from the DNA. The data contain fewer than 250,000 clones, 75% to 90% of them singletons. The CDR3 is 16 amino acids. Looked up from germline, CDR1 is SGHVS and CDR2 is FNYEAQ. The germline V and J ends were trimmed by 5 bases and 2 bases, with 16 bases remaining between them.

Sequenced input: PBMCs or T cells enriched from blood (not recorded which). The rearrangement joins TRBV7-6 to TRBJ2-1, with D maybe TRBD2 (5 bases). This receptor was obtained from a man between 45 and 60 years old who had been exposed to COVID-19. CDR3 in amino acids: CASSPATWETYNEQFF. CDR3 sequence (DNA): TGTGCCAGCAGCCCTGCTACGTGGGAGACCTACAATGAGCAGTTCTTC.